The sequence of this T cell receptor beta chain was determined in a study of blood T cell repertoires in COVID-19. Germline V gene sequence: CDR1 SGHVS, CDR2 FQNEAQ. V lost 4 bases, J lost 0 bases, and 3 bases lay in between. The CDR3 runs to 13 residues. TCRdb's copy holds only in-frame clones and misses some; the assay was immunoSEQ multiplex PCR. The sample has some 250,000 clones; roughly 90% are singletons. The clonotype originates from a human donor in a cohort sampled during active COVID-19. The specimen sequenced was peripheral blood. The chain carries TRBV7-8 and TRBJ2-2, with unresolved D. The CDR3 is CASSSPNTGELFF. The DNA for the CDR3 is TGTGCCAGCAGCTCTCCGAACACCGGGGAGCTGTTTTTT.